This TCR beta chain was sequenced in a study of T-cell reconstitution after alpha-beta-depleted transplantation in children. The junction had 3 bases not matched to a gene; V was cut back by 2 bases and J by 1 base. This CDR3 contains 14 residues. In germline, CDR1 is SQVTM, CDR2 ANQGSEA. Study results and caveats: Hyperexpanded clones declined; after one year, newly produced T cells mostly supplied diversity. As was reported, about two months after transplant, alpha-beta T cells came from several hundred expanded graft clones.

Preparation of the TCRbeta library used unique molecular identifiers. TCRdb reprocessed the PCR reads with MiXCR, giving one entry per CDR3 protein. The data hold 300,000 to 400,000 distinct CDR3 sequences, with 15% to 20% observed a single time. In its sample, this clonotype was seen a few times. Its antigen is not known. The source of this sequence is a male patient between 2 and 10 years old who had a stem cell transplant for acute lymphoblastic leukemia, so the T cells may come from the graft donor. The genes are TRBV29-1 and TRBJ2-5; 8 bases match TRBD1. The material was PBMCs, mostly from graft donor cells, obtained 360 days after TCRalphabeta/CD19-depleted stem cell transplant. CDR3 region: CSVEQDRGQETQYF. Here the CDR3 DNA reads TGCAGCGTTGAACAAGACAGGGGCCAAGAGACCCAGTACTTC.